Below are 29 T cell receptor beta chains sequenced from a single sample in a study of T cell responses to AZD1222 COVID-19 vaccine. Assay: immunoSEQ multiplex PCR; the TCRdb copy retains only in-frame clones and omits some. There are 150,000 or so clones in the sample; almost 95% occur only once, and approximately 3.8% lies in the top ten. The sample was peripheral blood, taken 28 days after the second AZD1222 dose. The receptors originated from an adult who received the AZD1222 COVID-19 vaccine.

The chain uses TRBV7-9 and TRBJ1-5, with D unresolved. Germline values: CDR1 SEHNR, CDR2 FQNEAQ (reference sequence). Trimming pared 5 bases from V and 0 bases from J, leaving 11 bases between. The CDR3 totals 15 residues. CDR3 in DNA: TGTGCCAGCAGCCCAGACTACTATAGCAATCAGCCCCAGCATTTT. Protein sequence: CASSPDYYSNQPQHF.

The chain couples TRBV12-3 or TRBV12-4 to TRBJ1-6, with D uncertain. This CDR3 region has 13 residues. V was clipped by 2 bases and J by 7 bases, with 6 bases between them. The CDR3 nucleotides are TGTGCCAGCAGTTTAATGGGAAATTCACCCCTCCACTTT. Its translation is CASSLMGNSPLHF.

This clone was detected only once. The gene calls are TRBV10-1 and TRBJ1-1; 9 nucleotides align to TRBD1. CDR3 size: 13 residues. Germline V lookup: CDR1 WNHNN, CDR2 SYGVQD (reference sequence). After removal of 3 bases from V and 11 bases from J, the junction contained 7 bases not matched to a gene. The CDR3 bases are TGCGCCAGCAGTGACTGGGGACAGGGCGCGGCTTTCTTT. Amino acids: CASSDWGQGAAFF.

To note about this clone: The sample carries other DNA sequences with the same CDR3. The genes are TRBV28 and TRBJ1-5; D uncertain. With 4 bases removed from V and 4 bases from J, the gap between germline ends came to 5 bases. Germline-derived CDR1 and CDR2 are MDHEN and SYDVKM. CDR3 length: 12 residues. Here the CDR3 reads CASSSTNQPQHF. CDR3 sequence (DNA): TGTGCCAGCAGTTCCACTAATCAGCCCCAGCATTTT.

This chain uses TRBV28 with TRBJ1-2; D is ambiguous. Germline assignment: CDR1 MDHEN and CDR2 SYDVKM. The CDR3 spans 11 residues. Trimming stripped 5 bases from V and 2 bases from J, with 3 bases between. The CDR3 protein is CASSPNYGYTF. CDR3 nucleotide sequence: TGTGCCAGCAGTCCCAACTATGGCTACACCTTC.

The chain links TRBV28 to TRBJ1-5, with 9 bases fitting TRBD1. From germline, CDR1 is MDHEN and CDR2 SYDVKM. J gave up 4 bases and V 6 bases, and 7 bases lay outside the gene matches. The CDR3 spans 15 residues. CDR3 protein: CASSPGGTGNQPQHF. DNA of the CDR3: TGTGCCAGCAGCCCAGGGGGGACAGGGAATCAGCCCCAGCATTTT. Filled out from reference TRBV28 and TRBJ1-5, the complete variable domain reads DVKVTQSSRYLVKRTGEKVFLECVQDMDHENMFWYRQDPGLGLRLIYFSYDVKMKEKGDIPEGYSVSREKKERFSLILESASTNQTSMYLCASSPGGTGNQPQHFGDGTRLSIL.

CDR3 in amino acids: CASSLSPLDGELFF. The CDR3 DNA follows: TGTGCCAGCAGCTTATCCCCTCTAGACGGGGAGCTGTTTTTT. This sequence joins TRBV7-3 and TRBJ2-2; D gene uncertain. This CDR3 has 14 residues. Germline V gene sequence: CDR1 SGHTA, CDR2 FQGTGA. With 2 bases removed from V and 7 bases from J, the gap between germline ends came to 11 bases.

The chain uses TRBV7-3 and TRBJ2-2; 9 bases fit TRBD1. V was pared by 5 bases and J by 8 bases, with 9 bases of the junction left unmatched. The CDR3 length is 15 residues. The germline V gene encodes CDR1 SGHTA and CDR2 FQGTGA. This CDR3 is CASSPGTGQIGELFF. Written as DNA, the CDR3 is TGTGCCAGCAGCCCCGGGACAGGGCAAATAGGGGAGCTGTTTTTT.

V is TRBV19 and J is TRBJ1-1; D gene unclear. Between the trimmed V and J ends, which lost 3 bases and 0 bases, there was a span of 14 bases. The CDR3 totals 16 residues. Germline values: CDR1 LNHDA, CDR2 SQIVND (reference sequence). The CDR3: CASSIGSAILNTEAFF. The CDR3 nucleotides read TGTGCCAGTAGTATTGGCAGCGCCATATTGAACACTGAAGCTTTCTTT.

V usage is TRBV10-3 and J usage is TRBJ2-2; 9 positions match TRBD2. Germline V gene sequence: CDR1 ENHRY, CDR2 SYGVKD. The J segment lost 7 bases and the V segment lost 4 bases, leaving 7 bases of the junction unmatched. The CDR3 extends over 15 amino acids. The CDR3 nucleotides are TGTGCCATCAGTGTGGTAGCGGGAGTCGGCGGGGAGCTGTTTTTT. Protein: CAISVVAGVGGELFF.

In DNA form, the CDR3 reads TGTGCCAGCAGCCAGTCTCCCGGGAACGAGCAGTACTTC. Amino acid sequence: CASSQSPGNEQYF. V and J are TRBV7-8 and TRBJ2-7; a weak D match, TRBD2 (5 bases). CDR3 length equals 13 residues. The germline gives CDR1 SGHVS, CDR2 FQNEAQ. Trimming cost V 5 bases and J 5 bases, with 13 bases left between them. Supplemented by reference TRBV7-8 and TRBJ2-7, the full variable domain reads GAGVSQSPRYKVAKRGQDVALRCDPISGHVSLFWYQQALGQGPEFLTYFQNEAQLDKSGLPSDRFFAERPEGSVSTLKIQRTQQEDSAVYLCASSQSPGNEQYFGPGTRLTVT.

The chain employs TRBV28 and TRBJ2-3; the D is unclear. CDR1 and CDR2 (germline): MDHEN, SYDVKM. This CDR3 comprises 14 residues. V shed 3 bases and J shed 3 bases, with 10 bases lying between them. The CDR3 reads CASSFPPLTDTQYF. The CDR3 DNA is TGTGCCAGCAGTTTCCCCCCCCTGACAGATACGCAGTATTTT.

This chain links TRBV28 with TRBJ2-7; TRBD1 matches 7 bases. The CDR3 covers 12 residues. The V and J ends lost 5 bases and 3 bases, in that order; junction bases with no gene match: 1. CDR1 MDHEN and CDR2 SYDVKM come from the germline V gene. CDR3 sequence: CASSAGGYEQYF. The DNA for the CDR3 is TGTGCCAGCAGTGCAGGGGGCTACGAGCAGTACTTC.

The chain has TRBV19 and TRBJ1-1; possibly TRBD1 for D (5 bases). The CDR3 covers 14 residues. Trimming shortened V by 3 bases and J by 1 base, and 9 bases separated the two germline ends. Germline CDR1 is LNHDA and CDR2 is SQIVND (reference sequence). Written as DNA, the CDR3 is TGTGCCAGTAGTATCTTGGGGGGGAACACTGAAGCTTTCTTT. Translation: CASSILGGNTEAFF.

The chain recombines TRBV6-2 or TRBV6-3 with TRBJ1-3; tentative D call: TRBD1 (5 bases). This CDR3 spans 13 amino acids. The V gene's germline CDR1 is MNHEY and CDR2 SVGEGT. V dropped 4 bases and J dropped 2 bases, with 6 bases sitting between them. CDR3 region: CASSLGPGNTIYF. CDR3 DNA sequence: TGTGCCAGCAGTTTGGGACCTGGAAACACCATATATTTT.

V and J are TRBV28 and TRBJ2-5; a possible D gene is TRBD2 (6 bases). Germline CDR1 and CDR2: MDHEN and SYDVKM. V was shortened by 2 bases and J by 4 bases, with 14 bases between the two germline ends. CDR3 length equals 15 residues. CDR3 DNA: TGTGCCAGCAGTTTAGGGGGACTGCTTCGAGAGACCCAGTACTTC. This gives the protein CASSLGGLLRETQYF.

The chain has TRBV27 and TRBJ2-7; the match to TRBD2 covers 7 bases. J lost 3 bases, V lost 5 bases, and 4 bases had no gene match. This CDR3 region has 13 residues. Germline CDR1 MNHEY, CDR2 SMNVEV (reference sequence). CDR3 bases: TGTGCCAGCAGTCTGGGACTAAACTACGAGCAGTACTTC. It specifies CASSLGLNYEQYF.

This rearrangement joins TRBV6-5 to TRBJ2-7; D is unresolved. Looked up from germline, CDR1 is MNHEY and CDR2 is SVGAGI. The germline V and J ends were trimmed by 7 bases and 0 bases, with 13 bases remaining between them. The CDR3 spans 14 residues. The CDR3: CASTKGGRSYEQYF. The CDR3 region has the DNA TGTGCCAGCACCAAGGGCGGACGCTCCTACGAGCAGTACTTC.

The chain is built from TRBV6-6 and TRBJ2-6; D call uncertain. CDR3 length: 16 residues. In germline, CDR1 is MNHNY, CDR2 SVGAGI (reference sequence). The V end was cut by 4 bases, the J end by 0 bases, with 10 bases between. Written as DNA, the CDR3 is TGTGCCAGCAGTTCCTCAGGTAGCTCTGGGGCCAACGTCCTGACTTTC. Translation gives CASSSSGSSGANVLTF.

This clone was observed a single time. This chain uses TRBV14 with TRBJ2-7; TRBD2 agrees at 13 bases. The germline V gene encodes CDR1 SGHDN and CDR2 FVKESK. The CDR3 loop spans 16 amino acids. V lost 5 bases to trimming and J lost 0 bases; unmatched junction nucleotides: 4. The CDR3 DNA sequence: TGTGCCAGCAGCTACCGGACTAGCGGGAGCTCCTACGAGCAGTACTTC. It encodes CASSYRTSGSSYEQYF.

CDR3 bases: TGTGCCAGCCGTTTTTCCCCGACAGGGGACAATCAGCCCCAGCATTTT. Protein: CASRFSPTGDNQPQHF. The chain recombines TRBV6-5 with TRBJ1-5; 8 nucleotides agree with TRBD1. V shed 8 bases and J 3 bases; nucleotides not matched to a gene: 12. Germline V gives CDR1 MNHEY, CDR2 SVGAGI. The CDR3 length is 16 residues.

The rearrangement joins TRBV5-4 to TRBJ2-2; D perhaps matches TRBD2 (7 bases). CDR1 and CDR2 (germline): SGHNT, YYREEE (reference sequence). The CDR3 is made up of 15 amino acids. Trimming shortened V by 4 bases and J by 3 bases, and 13 bases separated the two germline ends. The chain's CDR3 is CASSRPGGDTGELFF. CDR3 coding DNA: TGTGCCAGCAGCAGACCGGGGGGCGACACCGGGGAGCTGTTTTTT.

The J gene is TRBJ2-7, the V gene TRBV5-1; 9 nucleotides agree with TRBD1. From germline, CDR1 is SGHRS and CDR2 YFSETQ. The CDR3 has 15 amino acids. Unmatched junction bases numbered 7, after V lost 2 bases and J lost 4 bases. CDR3 DNA sequence: TGCGCCAGCAGCTTAGGCGGACAGGGGCTTTACGAGCAGTACTTC. Protein product: CASSLGGQGLYEQYF.

V and J are TRBV2 and TRBJ1-2; D is possibly TRBD1 (6 bases). CDR3 length: 14 amino acids. With 8 bases removed from V and 0 bases from J, the gap between germline ends came to 13 bases. Looked up from germline, CDR1 is SNHLY and CDR2 is FYNNEI. This CDR3 is CASRDRSTNYGYTF. As DNA, the CDR3 is TGTGCCAGCCGCGACAGGTCCACTAACTATGGCTACACCTTC. The variable domain in full, with the rest retrieved from reference TRBV2 and TRBJ1-2, is EPEVTQTPSHQVTQMGQEVILRCVPISNHLYFYWYRQILGQKVEFLVSFYNNEISEKSEIFDDQFSVERPDGSNFTLKIRSTKLEDSAMYFCASRDRSTNYGYTFGSGTRLTVV.

This rearrangement joins TRBV19 to TRBJ1-5; 7 bases are a match to TRBD1. CDR3 length equals 18 residues. The germline V gene encodes CDR1 LNHDA and CDR2 SQIVND (reference sequence). V lost 7 bases, J lost 1 base, and 16 bases stayed unmatched. DNA of the CDR3: TGTGCCAGTACCTCTCCCAACAGGGGCCAGCCCAGCAATCAGCCCCAGCATTTT. Its translation is CASTSPNRGQPSNQPQHF.

The chain joins TRBV28 to TRBJ1-2; 9 nucleotides match TRBD1. The CDR3 extends over 15 amino acids. V shed 5 bases and J 4 bases; nucleotides not matched to a gene: 8. Germline V gene data show CDR1 as MDHEN and CDR2 as SYDVKM. The CDR3 DNA reads as TGTGCCAGCAGTCGAAACAGGGGGCTCGGCTATGGCTACACCTTC. Translating it yields CASSRNRGLGYGYTF.

CDR3 bases: TGTGCCAGCAGTTTATTTTCGCGGCTGAACAATGAGCAGTTCTTC. It translates to CASSLFSRLNNEQFF. The chain recombines TRBV27 with TRBJ2-1; D not certain. V lost 1 base and J lost 5, with 12 bases in between. This CDR3 spans 15 amino acids. CDR1 MNHEY and CDR2 SMNVEV come from the germline V gene (reference sequence).

The chain uses TRBV7-8 and TRBJ1-5; D gene uncertain. This CDR3 is built from 13 residues. Germline V gene data show CDR1 as SGHVS and CDR2 as FQNEAQ. V was pared by 5 bases and J by 5 bases, with 10 bases between. CDR3: CASSRKSDQPQHF. CDR3 nucleotides: TGTGCCAGCAGCCGAAAGAGCGATCAGCCCCAGCATTTT.

This chain links TRBV21-1 with TRBJ2-3; TRBD1 was called by the table and not checked on the DNA. TRBV21-1 is a recognized pseudogene. The CDR3 runs 16 residues. The CDR3 spells CASSKDQGASTDTQYF. In DNA, the CDR3 is TGTGCCAGCAGCAAAGATCAGGGGGCAAGCACAGATACGCAGTATTTT.